These 5 T cell receptor beta chains originate from one sample sequenced in a study of T cells in localized non-small cell lung cancer. Clones were sequenced by immunoSEQ multiplex PCR, and TCRdb holds only the in-frame ones, with some missing. This repertoire shows tens of thousands of clones, 88% found once; its top ten account for 2.5% to 3.5%. Here the sequenced sample was peripheral blood, taken before any cancer treatment. The origin of the receptors is a woman aged 40-69 years with stage I lung adenocarcinoma.

This rearrangement joins TRBV18 to TRBJ1-1, with D possibly being TRBD1 (5 bases). Trimming cost V 2 bases and J 1 base, with 11 bases left between them. Germline V gene lookup returns CDR1 KGHSH and CDR2 LQKENI. The CDR3 loop spans 15 amino acids. The chain's CDR3 is CASSPRGRTNTEAFF. Here the CDR3 DNA reads TGTGCCAGCTCACCAAGGGGACGGACGAACACTGAAGCTTTCTTT.

This clone was observed a handful of times. The V call is TRBV5-4, the J call TRBJ1-2; D remains unclear. V gave up 4 bases and J gave up 1 base, with 2 bases separating them. This CDR3 is 11 amino acids long. Germline V gene lookup returns CDR1 SGHNT and CDR2 YYREEE (reference sequence). The CDR3 loop reads CASSGNYGYTF. In nucleotides, the CDR3 is TGTGCCAGCAGCGGTAACTATGGCTACACCTTC.

The chain links TRBV19 to TRBJ1-1, with D possibly TRBD1 on 5 matching bases. In germline, CDR1 is LNHDA, CDR2 SQIVND (reference sequence). Between the trimmed V and J ends, which lost 7 bases and 2 bases, there was a span of 11 bases. The CDR3 is made up of 13 amino acids. CDR3 residues: CASKEGRNTEAFF. In DNA form, the CDR3 reads TGTGCCAGTAAAGAGGGACGTAACACTGAAGCTTTCTTT.

This chain joins TRBV5-1 and TRBJ2-5, with TRBD2 identical over 8 bases. V gave up 4 bases and J gave up 2 bases; unmatched junction bases: 4. Germline assignment: CDR1 SGHRS and CDR2 YFSETQ. The CDR3 loop spans 14 amino acids. This CDR3 reads CASSQIAGQETQYF. CDR3 nucleotides: TGCGCCAGCAGCCAGATAGCGGGGCAAGAGACCCAGTACTTC.

This chain links TRBV30 with TRBJ2-5; tentative D call: TRBD1 (7 bases). The V end lost 0 bases, the J end lost 1 base, and 15 bases lay between the germline ends. The CDR3 runs to 16 residues. Germline V CDR1 and CDR2: GTSNPN, SVGIG (reference sequence). The CDR3 is CAWSVFAGQFQETQYF. The CDR3 nucleotides read TGTGCCTGGAGTGTTTTTGCGGGACAGTTCCAAGAGACCCAGTACTTC.